The entry that follows covers one T cell receptor (beta chain) sequence. Its antigen is not known. The method was immunoSEQ multiplex PCR; TCRdb's version includes in-frame clones alone and lacks a portion of them. The sample shows about 2.3 million clones, less than 95% of them seen only once. The record originates from a study of shared clonotypes between healthy human individuals. Study-wide results and limits: Clonotype sharing among donors was thought likely to change with sequencing depth. Even with large depth, rarefaction showed that sorted-subset sequencing was incomplete. Among the subsets, naive ones generally showed larger estimated richness than memory ones.

The V gene lost 4 bases and the J gene lost 5 bases, with 14 bases spanning the gap. This CDR3 has 14 residues. Per the germline V gene, CDR1 is ENHRY and CDR2 is SYGVKD. Material: naive CD4+ T cells from PBMCs. Subset here: CD45RA+ positively selected. This TCR was recovered from a man younger than 35 in good health. Some clones in this sample may be carry-over from other donors' samples. The chain carries TRBV10-3 and TRBJ1-1; a possible D gene is TRBD1 (5 bases). The CDR3 DNA reads TGTGCCATCAGTGGCCTTGGGGGTGGGACTGAAGCTTTCTTT. Residues: CAISGLGGGTEAFF.